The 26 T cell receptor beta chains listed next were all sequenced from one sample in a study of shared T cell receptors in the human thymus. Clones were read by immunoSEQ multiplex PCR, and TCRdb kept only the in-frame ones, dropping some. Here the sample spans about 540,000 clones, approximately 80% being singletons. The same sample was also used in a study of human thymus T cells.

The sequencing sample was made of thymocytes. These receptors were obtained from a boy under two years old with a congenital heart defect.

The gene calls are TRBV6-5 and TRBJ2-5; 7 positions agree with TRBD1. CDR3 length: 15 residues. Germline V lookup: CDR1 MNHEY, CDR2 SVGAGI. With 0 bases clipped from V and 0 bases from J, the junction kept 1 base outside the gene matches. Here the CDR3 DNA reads TGTGCCAGCAGTTACTCCGGGACAGACCAAGAGACCCAGTACTTC. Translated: CASSYSGTDQETQYF.

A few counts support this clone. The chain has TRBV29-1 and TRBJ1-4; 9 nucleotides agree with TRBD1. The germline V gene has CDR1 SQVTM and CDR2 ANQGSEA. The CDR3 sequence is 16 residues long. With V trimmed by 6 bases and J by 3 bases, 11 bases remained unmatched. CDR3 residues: CSVTVDYRGPNEKLFF. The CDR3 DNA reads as TGCAGCGTAACGGTAGACTACAGGGGGCCTAATGAAAAACTGTTTTTT.

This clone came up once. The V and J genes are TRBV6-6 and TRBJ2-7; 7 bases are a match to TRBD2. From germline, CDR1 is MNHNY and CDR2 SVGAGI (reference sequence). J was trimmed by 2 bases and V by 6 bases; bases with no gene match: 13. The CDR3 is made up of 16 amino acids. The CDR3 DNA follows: TGTGCCAGCAGCCTAGTCCCTAGCGGCGGAACCTACGAGCAGTACTTC. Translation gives CASSLVPSGGTYEQYF.

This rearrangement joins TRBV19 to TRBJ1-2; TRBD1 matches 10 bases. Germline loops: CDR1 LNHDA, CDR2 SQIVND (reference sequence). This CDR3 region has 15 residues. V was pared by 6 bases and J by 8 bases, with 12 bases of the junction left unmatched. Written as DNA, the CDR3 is TGTGCCAGTAGGAACGGGACAGGGGAATCGGAAGGCTACACCTTC. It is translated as CASRNGTGESEGYTF.

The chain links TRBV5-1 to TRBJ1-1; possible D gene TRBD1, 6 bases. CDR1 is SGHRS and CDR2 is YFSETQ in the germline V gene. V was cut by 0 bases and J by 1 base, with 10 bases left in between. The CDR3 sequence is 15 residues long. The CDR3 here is CASSLARQENTEAFF. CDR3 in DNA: TGCGCCAGCAGCTTGGCACGACAGGAGAACACTGAAGCTTTCTTT.

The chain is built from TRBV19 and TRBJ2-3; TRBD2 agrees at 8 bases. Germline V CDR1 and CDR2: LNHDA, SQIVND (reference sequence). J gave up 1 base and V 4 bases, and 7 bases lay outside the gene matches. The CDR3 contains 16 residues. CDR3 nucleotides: TGTGCCAGTAGTACCCGGACTAGCTCAGGCACAGATACGCAGTATTTT. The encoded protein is CASSTRTSSGTDTQYF.

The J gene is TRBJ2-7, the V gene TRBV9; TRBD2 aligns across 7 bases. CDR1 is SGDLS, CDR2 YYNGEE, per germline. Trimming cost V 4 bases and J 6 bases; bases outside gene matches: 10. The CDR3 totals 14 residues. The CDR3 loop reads CASSPPRGSPEQYF. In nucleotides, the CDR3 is TGTGCCAGCAGCCCTCCTCGCGGGAGTCCCGAGCAGTACTTC.

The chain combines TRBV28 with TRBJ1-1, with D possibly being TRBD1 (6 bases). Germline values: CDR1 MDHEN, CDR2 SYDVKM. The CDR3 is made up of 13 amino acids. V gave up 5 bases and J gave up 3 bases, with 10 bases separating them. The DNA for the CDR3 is TGTGCCAGCAGTAGGGGGATGGACACTGAAGCTTTCTTT. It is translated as CASSRGMDTEAFF.

As DNA, the CDR3 is TGTGCCAGCAGCCCAGGAAGAATGTACGAGCAGTACTTC. Its protein product is CASSPGRMYEQYF. The chain has TRBV7-9 and TRBJ2-7, with D uncertain. Germline lookup yields CDR1 SEHNR and CDR2 FQNEAQ (reference sequence). V shed 5 bases and J shed 4 bases, with 12 bases lying between them. This CDR3 is 13 amino acids long.

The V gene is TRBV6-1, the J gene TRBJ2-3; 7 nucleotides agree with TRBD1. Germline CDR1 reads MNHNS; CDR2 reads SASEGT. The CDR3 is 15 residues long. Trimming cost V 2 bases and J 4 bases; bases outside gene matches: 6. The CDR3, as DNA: TGTGCCAGCAGTGAACACGGGACAGTTCCAGATACGCAGTATTTT. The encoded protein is CASSEHGTVPDTQYF.

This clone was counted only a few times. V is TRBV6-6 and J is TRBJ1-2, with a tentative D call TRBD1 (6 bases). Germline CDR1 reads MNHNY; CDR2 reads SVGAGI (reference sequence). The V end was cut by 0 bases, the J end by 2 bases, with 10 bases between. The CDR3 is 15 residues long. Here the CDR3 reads CASSYSAGENYGYTF. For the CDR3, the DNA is TGTGCCAGCAGTTACTCGGCAGGGGAGAACTATGGCTACACCTTC.

For the CDR3, the DNA is TGTGCCAGCAGCGTCAGAGGGATAGAGAACTATGGCTACACCTTC. It codes for CASSVRGIENYGYTF. V usage is TRBV9 and J usage is TRBJ1-2; D is uncertain. Germline V gene sequence: CDR1 SGDLS, CDR2 YYNGEE. The CDR3 has 15 residues. V shed 2 bases and J shed 2 bases, with 13 bases lying between them.

CDR3 sequence reads: CASTRGTGNMEAFF. In nucleotides, the CDR3 is TGTGCCAGCACCAGGGGCACAGGGAATATGGAAGCTTTCTTT. This chain joins TRBV14 and TRBJ1-1; weak D call: TRBD1 (6 bases). Germline V gives CDR1 SGHDN, CDR2 FVKESK. This CDR3 comprises 14 residues. Trimming took off 7 bases at V and 8 bases at J, with 20 bases between the two ends.

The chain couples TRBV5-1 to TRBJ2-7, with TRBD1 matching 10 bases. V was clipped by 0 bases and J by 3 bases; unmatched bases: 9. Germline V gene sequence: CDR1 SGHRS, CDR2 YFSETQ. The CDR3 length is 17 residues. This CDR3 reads CASSLVQLTGGGYEQYF. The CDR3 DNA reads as TGCGCCAGCAGCTTGGTGCAACTGACAGGGGGCGGCTACGAGCAGTACTTC.

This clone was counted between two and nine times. In DNA form, the CDR3 reads TGTGCCAGTAGGGGACAGGCCTACGAGCAGTACTTC. Translated: CASRGQAYEQYF. The chain is built from TRBV19 and TRBJ2-7, with 8 bases identical to TRBD1. Germline CDR1 LNHDA, CDR2 SQIVND (reference sequence). V trimming: 6 bases; J trimming: 2 bases; junction bases outside the gene matches: 0. This CDR3 is 12 amino acids long.

As DNA, the CDR3 is TGTGCCAGTACCCCGAAGCGCCGGGACAGGGGGAGCAATCAGCCCCAGCATTTT. It yields the protein CASTPKRRDRGSNQPQHF. This chain uses TRBV19 with TRBJ1-5; TRBD1 agrees at 11 bases. The V gene's germline CDR1 is LNHDA and CDR2 SQIVND (reference sequence). CDR3 length equals 18 residues. Trimming at V came to 7 bases and at J to 1 base, leaving 12 bases not matched to a gene.

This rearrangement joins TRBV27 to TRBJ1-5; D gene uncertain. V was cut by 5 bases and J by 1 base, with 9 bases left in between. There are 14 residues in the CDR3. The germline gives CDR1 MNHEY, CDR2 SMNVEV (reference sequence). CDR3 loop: CASSPAGSNQPQHF. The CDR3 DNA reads TGTGCCAGCAGTCCGGCGGGAAGCAATCAGCCCCAGCATTTT.

The CDR3 bases are TGTGCCAGCAGCCCTAGGTCGCAGCGACCATCCAAAAACATTCAGTACTTC. As protein: CASSPRSQRPSKNIQYF. The chain links TRBV7-2 to TRBJ2-4; D unresolved. The germline V and J ends were trimmed by 5 bases and 2 bases, with 19 bases remaining between them. The CDR3 sequence is 17 residues long. Germline assignment: CDR1 SGHTA and CDR2 FQGNSA.

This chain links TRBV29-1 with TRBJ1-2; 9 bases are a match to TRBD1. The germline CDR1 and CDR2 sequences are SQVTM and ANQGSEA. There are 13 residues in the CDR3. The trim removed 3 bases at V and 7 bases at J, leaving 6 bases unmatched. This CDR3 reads CSVEGQGDCGYTF. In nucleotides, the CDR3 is TGCAGCGTTGAGGGACAGGGAGACTGTGGCTACACCTTC.

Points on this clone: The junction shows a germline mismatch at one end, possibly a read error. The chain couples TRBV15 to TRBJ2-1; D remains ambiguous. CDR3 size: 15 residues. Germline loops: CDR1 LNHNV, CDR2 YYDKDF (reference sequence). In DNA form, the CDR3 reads TGTGCCACCAGCCGAGACGGAGTTTCCTACAATGAGCAGTTCTTC. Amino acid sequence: CATSRDGVSYNEQFF. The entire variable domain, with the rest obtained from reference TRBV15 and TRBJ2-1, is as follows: DAMVIQNPRYQVTQFGKPVTLSCSQTLNHNVMYWYQQKSSQAPKLLFHYYDKDFNNEADTPDNFQSRRPNTSFCFLDIRSPGLGDTAMYLCATSRDGVSYNEQFFGPGTRLTVL.

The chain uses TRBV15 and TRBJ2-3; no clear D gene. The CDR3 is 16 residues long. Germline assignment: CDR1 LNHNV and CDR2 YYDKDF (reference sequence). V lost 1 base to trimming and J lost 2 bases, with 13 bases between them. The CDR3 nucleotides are TGTGCCACCAGCAGAGCTGGTAGCTTAGACACAGATACGCAGTATTTT. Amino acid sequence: CATSRAGSLDTDTQYF.

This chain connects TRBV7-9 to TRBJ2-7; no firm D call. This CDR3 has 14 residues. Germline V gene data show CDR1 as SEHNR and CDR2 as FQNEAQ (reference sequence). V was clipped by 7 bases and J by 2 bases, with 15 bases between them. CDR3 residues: CASTPPPTTYEQYF. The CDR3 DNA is TGTGCCAGCACTCCACCCCCAACTACCTACGAGCAGTACTTC.

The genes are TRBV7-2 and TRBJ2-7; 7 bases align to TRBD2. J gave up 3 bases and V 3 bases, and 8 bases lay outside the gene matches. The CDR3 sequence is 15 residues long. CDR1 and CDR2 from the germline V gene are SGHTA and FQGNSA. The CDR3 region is CASSFGTTGDYEQYF. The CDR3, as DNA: TGTGCCAGCAGCTTTGGGACTACAGGAGACTACGAGCAGTACTTC.

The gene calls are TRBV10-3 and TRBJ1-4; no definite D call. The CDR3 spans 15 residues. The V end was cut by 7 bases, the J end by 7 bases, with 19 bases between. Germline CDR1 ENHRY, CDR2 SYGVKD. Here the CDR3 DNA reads TGTGCCATCAAGGGTACAGCCTTAGCGGGTGAAAAACTGTTTTTT. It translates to CAIKGTALAGEKLFF.

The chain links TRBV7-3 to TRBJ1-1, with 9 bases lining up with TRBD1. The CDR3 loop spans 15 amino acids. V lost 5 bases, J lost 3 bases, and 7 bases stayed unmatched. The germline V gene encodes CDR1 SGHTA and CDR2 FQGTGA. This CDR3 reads CASSPWTGEDTEAFF. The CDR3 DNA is TGTGCCAGCAGCCCTTGGACAGGGGAGGACACTGAAGCTTTCTTT. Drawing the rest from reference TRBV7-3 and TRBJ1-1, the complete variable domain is GAGVSQTPSNKVTEKGKYVELRCDPISGHTALYWYRQSLGQGPEFLIYFQGTGAADDSGLPNDRFFAVRPEGSVSTLKIQRTERGDSAVYLCASSPWTGEDTEAFFGQGTRLTVV.

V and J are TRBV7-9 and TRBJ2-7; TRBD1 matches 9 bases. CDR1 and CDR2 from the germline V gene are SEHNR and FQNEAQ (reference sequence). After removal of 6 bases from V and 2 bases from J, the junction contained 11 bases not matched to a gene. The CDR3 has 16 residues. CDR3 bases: TGTGCCAGCAGTATGGACAGGGGAGGAGGACCCTACGAGCAGTACTTC. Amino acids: CASSMDRGGGPYEQYF.